This record covers a single TCR beta chain. Treatment here: randomized to nivolumab then ipilimumab (arm A) or the reverse (arm B). No patient had prior DNA-damaging chemotherapy. PBMC sorting kept live CD3+CD8+ cells without CD19 or CD56. The data were taken from a study of sequential checkpoint blockade in melanoma. The method was immunoSEQ multiplex PCR; TCRdb's version includes in-frame clones alone and lacks a portion of them. This sample has more than 25,000 clones, with 77% found just once. The receptor comes from a human donor with melanoma. The input for sequencing was CD8+ T cells sorted from blood (inferred from file names), taken from a patient given nivolumab and ipilimumab in sequence.

Here the CDR3 DNA reads TGTGCCAGCAGCGACACAGGGGAAGAGACCCAGTACTTC. It yields the protein CASSDTGEETQYF. The gene calls are TRBV6-5 and TRBJ2-5; 7 nucleotides match TRBD1. With V trimmed by 6 bases and J by 3 bases, 4 bases remained unmatched. Per the germline V gene, CDR1 is MNHEY and CDR2 is SVGAGI. The CDR3 extends over 13 amino acids.